This T cell receptor (beta chain) is from a study of blood T cells in healthy people across ages. Study-wide results and caveats: Observed TCR beta diversity showed a strong correlation with the percentage of naive T cells as measured by flow cytometry.

This clonotype occurred once. Its antigen is as yet unknown. Sample-barcoded 5' priming and a J-beta primer mix drove a second PCR of roughly 6 to 12 cycles. TCRdb itself ran the 5' RACE reads through MiXCR, one entry per CDR3 protein. This sample yields roughly 800,000 distinct CDR3 sequences, of which 20% to 25% are seen a single time; under 4.5% belongs to the top ten. CDR1 is SQVTM and CDR2 is ANQGSEA in the germline V gene. The V and J ends lost 1 base and 4 bases, in that order; junction bases with no gene match: 7. CDR3 length: 15 amino acids. The data were also submitted as part of a second study, on T cells of mothers and their children. From that second work: With unrelated pairs as the comparison, related mother-child pairs had a slightly higher overlap that was not significant.

The receptor was derived from a boy aged 5-17 years in good health. The sample comprised blood. This chain uses TRBV29-1 with TRBJ2-1; 7 positions agree with TRBD2. For the CDR3, the DNA is TGCAGCGTTGAAGGGGGTGCAGCGGGATACAATGAGCAGTTCTTC. Translated, it gives CSVEGGAAGYNEQFF.